What follows is one TCR beta chain and its context. The antigen is undetermined. These data come from a study of T cell responses to AZD1222 COVID-19 vaccine. The CDR3 loop spans 13 amino acids. V lost 2 bases, J lost 6 bases, and 12 bases lay in between. Germline CDR1 reads SGDLS; CDR2 reads YYNGEE. Profiling relied on immunoSEQ multiplex PCR, and the TCRdb table lists in-frame clones only, not all of them. The data contain 100,000 to 140,000 clones, around 91% of them seen just once; the ten biggest clones take up about 20%. Study findings and constraints: A rise in Spike-specific TCR breadth and depth followed two AZD1222 doses. Donors were largely white British and mainly female; clonal diversity was possibly underestimated. At 160-218 and 743-854, vaccine-associated CD4 TCRs were dominant, and they spanned spike.

The TCR sequence derives from an adult in good health. The input for sequencing was peripheral blood, taken on day 0 of AZD1222 vaccination. This chain links TRBV9 with TRBJ2-7, with D unclear. CDR3 coding DNA: TGTGCCAGCAGCGTTGACAATTCAGGCGAGCAGTACTTC. Translating gives CASSVDNSGEQYF.